Here is one T cell receptor beta chain with its context. Its antigen remains unknown. The data were obtained in a study of OX40 agonist ivuxolimab in advanced cancers. Study context: Every patient in dose escalation had hepatocellular carcinoma, melanoma, renal cell or head and neck cancer. Patients with prior anti-PD-1, anti-PD-L1 or anti-CTLA-4 therapy were eligible; about 41% had some. Study outcomes and limitations: Doses of 0.1 to 3.0 mg/kg were accompanied by clonal expansion of CD4+ and CD8+ blood T cells by week 6.

Enrollment shut out patients with autoimmune disease history or systemic immunosuppression. TCRdb's copy holds only in-frame clones and misses some; the assay was immunoSEQ multiplex PCR. The data show around 9,700 clones, over 60% seen once. Germline V gene lookup returns CDR1 MNHEY and CDR2 SMNVEV (reference sequence). The CDR3 sequence is 16 residues long. Trimming removed 4 bases at V and 7 bases at J, with 19 bases between. This sequence originates from an adult with an advanced solid tumor such as melanoma, head and neck, liver or kidney cancer. This chain links TRBV27 with TRBJ1-4; D not certain. Specimen: CD4+ or CD8+ T cells sorted from blood, collected in a trial of the OX40 agonist ivuxolimab. Here the CDR3 reads CASSSMAPVRGEKLFF. The CDR3 DNA reads as TGTGCCAGCAGTTCCATGGCACCTGTCCGTGGTGAAAAACTGTTTTTT.